Following are 27 T cell receptor beta chains from one sample sequenced in a study of CD8+CD57+ T cells in acquired aplastic anemia. Template material for TCR beta VDJ and CDR3 profiling consisted of genomic DNA. MiXCR, applied by TCRdb to the reads, yields one record per CDR3 protein. This sample has about 180,000 distinct CDR3 sequences, with roughly 50% found just once. The sequenced patients had an expansion of CD8+CD57+ cells seen by flow cytometry. Sequences were obtained from sorted CD4+, CD8+, or CD8+CD57+ T cells (not recorded which) from PBMCs. The origin of the receptors is a human donor with aplastic anemia.

The rearrangement uses TRBV12-3 or TRBV12-4 and TRBJ2-2; 9 bases are a match to TRBD1. J gave up 5 bases and V 10 bases, and 5 bases lay outside the gene matches. CDR3 size: 13 residues. CDR3 in amino acids: CANWDRATGELFF. CDR3 in DNA: TGTGCCAACTGGGACAGGGCGACCGGGGAGCTGTTTTTT.

V and J are TRBV5-1 and TRBJ2-7, with D uncertain. Germline V gene data show CDR1 as SGHRS and CDR2 as YFSETQ. The V end was cut by 4 bases, the J end by 3 bases, with 11 bases between. The CDR3 covers 13 residues. CDR3 nucleotide sequence: TGCGCCAGCAGCCCTGATATCTACTACGAGCAGTACTTC. Encoded protein: CASSPDIYYEQYF.

This clonotype was found a few times. The chain is built from TRBV20-1 and TRBJ2-7, with D possibly matching TRBD1 (6 bases). The ends were cut back, 4 bases at V and 6 bases at J, with 16 bases in the middle. The CDR3 has 13 residues. Germline CDR1 reads DFQATT; CDR2 reads SNEGSKA (reference sequence). CDR3 DNA: TGCAGTGCTACCGACAGGTACGGGGCCGAGCAGTACTTC. This codes for CSATDRYGAEQYF.

This clonotype was counted a single time. V usage is TRBV6-1 and J usage is TRBJ2-3; 8 nucleotides align to TRBD1. Germline-derived CDR1 and CDR2 are MNHNS and SASEGT. V shed 6 bases, J shed 2 bases, and the junction held 7 bases outside the gene matches. This CDR3 has 15 residues. Here the CDR3 reads CASRSGGQDTDTQYF. Here the CDR3 DNA reads TGTGCCAGCAGGTCAGGGGGCCAAGACACAGATACGCAGTATTTT.

This clonotype was counted many times. This chain connects TRBV19 to TRBJ1-3; D is unclear. This CDR3 spans 16 amino acids. CDR1 and CDR2 from the germline V gene are LNHDA and SQIVND (reference sequence). V was shortened by 0 bases and J by 0 bases, with 9 bases between the two germline ends. The CDR3 sequence: CASSIDAGSSGNTIYF. The DNA for the CDR3 is TGTGCCAGTAGTATAGACGCCGGCTCCTCTGGAAACACCATATATTTT.

This clonotype was seen repeatedly, ten times or more. The genes are TRBV7-9 and TRBJ1-4; 7 positions agree with TRBD1. This CDR3 has 15 amino acids. V gave up 5 bases and J gave up 6 bases; unmatched junction bases: 9. CDR1 is SEHNR, CDR2 FQNEAQ, per germline (reference sequence). The CDR3 sequence: CASSPKGAWDEKLFF. DNA for the CDR3: TGTGCCAGCAGCCCGAAGGGGGCTTGGGATGAAAAACTGTTTTTT.

The V and J genes are TRBV7-6 and TRBJ2-1, with 13 bases matching TRBD2. Germline lookup yields CDR1 SGHVS and CDR2 FNYEAQ. J lost 2 bases, V lost 4 bases, and 11 bases had no gene match. The CDR3 has 19 amino acids. CDR3 coding DNA: TGTGCCAGCAGCTCAGGGACTAGCGGGGCCGACATAACCTACAATGAGCAGTTCTTC. This translates into CASSSGTSGADITYNEQFF.

This clonotype was seen a few times. CDR3 nucleotide sequence: TGTGCCAGCTCACTACAGGGAGGAGGAAATGAAAAACTGTTTTTT. Amino acid sequence: CASSLQGGGNEKLFF. V is TRBV18 and J is TRBJ1-4, with a possible D match to TRBD1 (6 bases). The germline V gene encodes CDR1 KGHSH and CDR2 LQKENI. Trimming shortened V by 4 bases and J by 5 bases, and 14 bases separated the two germline ends. CDR3 length: 15 residues.

V is TRBV25-1 and J is TRBJ2-7; 8 bases are a match to TRBD2. With 5 bases clipped from V and 3 bases from J, the junction kept 12 bases outside the gene matches. The CDR3 extends over 16 amino acids. Germline V gives CDR1 MGHDK, CDR2 SYGVNS. The CDR3 DNA follows: TGTGCCAGCAGTCCCGAAGCGGGGGTGAATCTCTACGAGCAGTACTTC. This translates into CASSPEAGVNLYEQYF.

At least ten counts were recorded for this clonotype. J is TRBJ2-7 and V is TRBV6-1; no clear D gene. Germline CDR1 and CDR2: MNHNS and SASEGT. There are 11 residues in the CDR3. Trimming removed 2 bases at V and 3 bases at J, with 2 bases between. The CDR3 spells CASSEFYEQYF. The CDR3 DNA follows: TGTGCCAGCAGTGAATTCTACGAGCAGTACTTC.

This chain joins TRBV24-1 and TRBJ1-5; 9 bases align to TRBD1. From germline, CDR1 is KGHDR and CDR2 SFDVKD. This CDR3 region has 14 residues. V was clipped by 5 bases and J by 6 bases; unmatched bases: 4. CDR3 in DNA: TGTGCCACCAGTGCGGGACAGGGTGGTCAGCCCCAGCATTTT. This sequence encodes CATSAGQGGQPQHF.

This clonotype was detected ten times or more. The V call is TRBV20-1, the J call TRBJ1-6; D unclear. With 0 bases removed from V and 7 bases from J, the gap between germline ends came to 10 bases. The germline V gene encodes CDR1 DFQATT and CDR2 SNEGSKA (reference sequence). CDR3 length: 14 residues. For the CDR3, the DNA is TGCAGTGCTAGAGATTCAAGAAGAAATTCACCCCTCCACTTT. This sequence encodes CSARDSRRNSPLHF.

V usage is TRBV2 and J usage is TRBJ1-2, with D hard to call. CDR3 size: 14 residues. V lost 2 bases and J lost 1, with 8 bases in between. Per germline, CDR1 SNHLY and CDR2 FYNNEI. This chain's CDR3 is CASSESLSNYGYTF. As DNA, the CDR3 is TGTGCCAGCAGTGAATCGCTGAGTAACTATGGCTACACCTTC.

V and J are TRBV2 and TRBJ2-5, with 10 bases matching TRBD1. The CDR3 consists of 16 residues. J was trimmed by 4 bases and V by 1 base; bases with no gene match: 6. Germline V gives CDR1 SNHLY, CDR2 FYNNEI. CDR3 DNA sequence: TGTGCCAGCAGTGAAGGGGGACAGGGGATCGGAGAGACCCAGTACTTC. It codes for CASSEGGQGIGETQYF.

This clonotype has at least ten counts. The chain uses TRBV5-5 and TRBJ1-5; TRBD1 agrees at 9 bases. J gave up 4 bases and V 2 bases, and 7 bases lay outside the gene matches. CDR3 length equals 16 residues. Per germline, CDR1 SGHKS and CDR2 YYEKEE (reference sequence). This CDR3 is CASSLMGQGGNQPQHF. The CDR3 region has the DNA TGTGCCAGCAGCTTAATGGGACAGGGAGGTAATCAGCCCCAGCATTTT.

This clonotype was recorded a few times. The rearrangement joins TRBV30 to TRBJ2-1, with 11 bases fitting TRBD1. The CDR3 has 14 amino acids. After removal of 6 bases from V and 9 bases from J, the junction contained 10 bases not matched to a gene. CDR1 GTSNPN and CDR2 SVGIG come from the germline V gene (reference sequence). The CDR3 DNA is TGTGCCTGCTCCCGGGACAGGGGGGCGGGTGAGCAGTTCTTC. Protein: CACSRDRGAGEQFF.

The chain employs TRBV11-1 and TRBJ2-3; 7 bases are shared with TRBD2. Per germline, CDR1 SGHAT and CDR2 FQDESV (reference sequence). The length of the CDR3 is 18 residues. The J segment lost 3 bases and the V segment lost 1 base, leaving 13 bases of the junction unmatched. CDR3 in DNA: TGTGCCAGCAGCTTAGGTGTAGCGGGTGGGGCAAGGACAGATACGCAGTATTTT. It translates to CASSLGVAGGARTDTQYF.

This clonotype was counted many times. The CDR3 DNA sequence: TGCAGTGCCGCCGCTGGGACCTACGAGCAGTACTTC. This gives the protein CSAAAGTYEQYF. The chain uses TRBV20-1 and TRBJ2-7; D is ambiguous. Germline lookup yields CDR1 DFQATT and CDR2 SNEGSKA (reference sequence). V shed 6 bases and J shed 2 bases, with 11 bases lying between them. The CDR3 length is 12 residues.

The chain employs TRBV29-1 and TRBJ1-2; no definite D call. Looked up from germline, CDR1 is SQVTM and CDR2 is ANQGSEA. The CDR3 is 13 amino acids. Trimming stripped 7 bases from V and 3 bases from J, with 15 bases between. In DNA form, the CDR3 reads TGCAGCGCTCAGGTTGGACGTTACTATGGCTACACCTTC. It translates to CSAQVGRYYGYTF.

This clonotype was seen repeatedly, ten times or more. The CDR3 spells CASSDDRVNEKLFF. DNA for the CDR3: TGTGCCAGTAGCGACGACCGAGTTAATGAAAAACTGTTTTTT. This chain connects TRBV19 to TRBJ1-4, with D hard to call. Trimming left V 6 bases short and J 4 bases short, with 12 bases between. The V gene's germline CDR1 is LNHDA and CDR2 SQIVND (reference sequence). The CDR3 has 14 amino acids.

This rearrangement joins TRBV15 to TRBJ2-3, with D tentatively TRBD1 (5 bases). Trimming cost V 6 bases and J 2 bases, with 9 bases left between them. Germline lookup yields CDR1 LNHNV and CDR2 YYDKDF (reference sequence). The CDR3 runs 13 residues. The CDR3 DNA reads TGTGCCACCAGTCAGGGCAACACAGATACGCAGTATTTT. Its translation is CATSQGNTDTQYF. The entire variable domain, with the rest obtained from reference TRBV15 and TRBJ2-3, is as follows: DAMVIQNPRYQVTQFGKPVTLSCSQTLNHNVMYWYQQKSSQAPKLLFHYYDKDFNNEADTPDNFQSRRPNTSFCFLDIRSPGLGDTAMYLCATSQGNTDTQYFGPGTRLTVL.

This clonotype was seen only once. The J gene is TRBJ2-1, the V gene TRBV24-1, with TRBD2 identical over 10 bases. The germline V gene has CDR1 KGHDR and CDR2 SFDVKD. This CDR3 is 16 amino acids long. Trimming removed 4 bases from V and 3 bases from J; junction bases left unmatched: 5. The DNA for the CDR3 is TGTGCCACCAGTGACCTAAGCGGGAGGGACTACAATGAGCAGTTCTTC. It yields the protein CATSDLSGRDYNEQFF.

This clonotype was seen repeatedly, ten times or more. Given a much more abundant clone one base away, this may be a read error. The rearrangement uses TRBV7-8 and TRBJ1-1; D may be TRBD1 (6 bases). Looked up from germline, CDR1 is SGHVS and CDR2 is FQNEAQ. There are 13 residues in the CDR3. CDR3 DNA: TGTGGCAGCAGCTTTAAACAGGGTACTGAAGCTTTCTTT. Translation: CGSSFKQGTEAFF.

The table lists this clonotype with many counts. The CDR3 here is CASSYWIFLGATNSPLHF. The CDR3 DNA follows: TGTGCCAGCAGTTACTGGATCTTCCTGGGCGCTACGAATTCACCCCTCCACTTT. This chain connects TRBV6-2 or TRBV6-3 to TRBJ1-6; D not certain. This CDR3 has 18 amino acids. Per the germline V gene, CDR1 is MNHEY and CDR2 is SVGEGT. V gave up 1 base and J gave up 7 bases, with 20 bases separating them.

The table lists this clonotype with a few counts. The chain couples TRBV11-2 to TRBJ1-6; D remains ambiguous. V was shortened by 6 bases and J by 0 bases, with 12 bases between the two germline ends. The CDR3 runs to 16 residues. Germline V gives CDR1 SGHAT, CDR2 FQNNGV. The CDR3 loop reads CASRSFPGSYNSPLHF. CDR3 in DNA: TGTGCCAGCAGGTCCTTTCCGGGCTCCTATAATTCACCCCTCCACTTT.

The chain recombines TRBV10-3 with TRBJ2-7; 10 positions match TRBD1. V shed 3 bases, J shed 3 bases, and the junction held 5 bases outside the gene matches. This CDR3 is 15 amino acids long. Germline CDR1 is ENHRY and CDR2 is SYGVKD. The CDR3 loop reads CAISDPGQGIYEQYF. The CDR3 coding sequence is TGTGCCATCAGTGATCCGGGACAGGGGATCTACGAGCAGTACTTC.

The gene calls are TRBV15 and TRBJ2-7; 7 bases line up with TRBD1. The length of the CDR3 is 14 residues. After removal of 4 bases from V and 4 bases from J, the junction contained 7 bases not matched to a gene. Germline CDR1 LNHNV, CDR2 YYDKDF (reference sequence). Here the CDR3 DNA reads TGTGCCACCAGCACGGACAGGAACGTATACGAGCAGTACTTC. Translation gives CATSTDRNVYEQYF.